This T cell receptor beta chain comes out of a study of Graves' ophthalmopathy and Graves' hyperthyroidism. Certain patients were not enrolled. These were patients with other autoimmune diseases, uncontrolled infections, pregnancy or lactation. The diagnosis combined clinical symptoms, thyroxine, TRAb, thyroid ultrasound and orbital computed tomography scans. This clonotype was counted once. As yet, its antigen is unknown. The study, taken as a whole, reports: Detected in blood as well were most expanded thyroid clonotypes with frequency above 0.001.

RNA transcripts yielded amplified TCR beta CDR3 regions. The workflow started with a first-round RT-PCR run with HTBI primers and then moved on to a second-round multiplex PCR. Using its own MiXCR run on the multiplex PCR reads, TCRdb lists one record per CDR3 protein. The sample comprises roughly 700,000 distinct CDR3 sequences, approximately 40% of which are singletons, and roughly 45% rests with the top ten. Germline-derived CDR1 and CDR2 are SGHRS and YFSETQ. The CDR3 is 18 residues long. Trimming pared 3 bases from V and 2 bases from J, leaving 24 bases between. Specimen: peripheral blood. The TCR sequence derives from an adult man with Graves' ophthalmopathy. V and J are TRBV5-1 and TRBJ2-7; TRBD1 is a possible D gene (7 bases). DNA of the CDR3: TGCGCCAGCAGCTCGGGACAGATTTACCGGGACTTGGCCTACGAGCAGTACTTC. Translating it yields CASSSGQIYRDLAYEQYF.